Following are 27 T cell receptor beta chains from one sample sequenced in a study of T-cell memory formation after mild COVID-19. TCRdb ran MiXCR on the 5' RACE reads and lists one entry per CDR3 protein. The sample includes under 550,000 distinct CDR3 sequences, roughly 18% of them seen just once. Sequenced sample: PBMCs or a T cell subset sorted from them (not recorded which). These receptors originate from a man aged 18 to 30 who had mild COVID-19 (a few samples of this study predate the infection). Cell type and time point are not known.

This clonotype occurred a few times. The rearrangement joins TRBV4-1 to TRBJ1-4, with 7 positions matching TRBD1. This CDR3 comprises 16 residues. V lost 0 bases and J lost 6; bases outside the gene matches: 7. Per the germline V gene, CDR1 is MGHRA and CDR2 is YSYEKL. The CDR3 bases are TGCGCCAGCAGCCAAGAGAGACGGGACAGTTATGAAAAACTGTTTTTT. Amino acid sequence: CASSQERRDSYEKLFF.

The CDR3 loop is CATSDPTGTATQYF. The CDR3 nucleotides read TGTGCCACCAGTGACCCGACAGGGACGGCTACGCAGTATTTT. V and J are TRBV24-1 and TRBJ2-3, with 7 bases that match TRBD1. J was trimmed by 8 bases and V by 4 bases; bases with no gene match: 8. Germline V gene lookup returns CDR1 KGHDR and CDR2 SFDVKD. This CDR3 region has 14 residues.

CDR3 sequence: CASSRGGAWTGELFF. As DNA, the CDR3 is TGTGCCAGCAGCCGCGGGGGGGCATGGACCGGGGAGCTGTTTTTT. This chain links TRBV7-2 with TRBJ2-2; 9 bases match TRBD2. Germline V gives CDR1 SGHTA, CDR2 FQGNSA. V shed 5 bases and J 5 bases; nucleotides not matched to a gene: 6. The CDR3 contains 15 residues.

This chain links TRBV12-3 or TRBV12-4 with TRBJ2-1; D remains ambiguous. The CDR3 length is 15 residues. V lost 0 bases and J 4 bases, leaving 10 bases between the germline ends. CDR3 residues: CASSLAGSYYNEQFF. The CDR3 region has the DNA TGTGCCAGCAGTTTAGCAGGCAGCTATTACAATGAGCAGTTCTTC.

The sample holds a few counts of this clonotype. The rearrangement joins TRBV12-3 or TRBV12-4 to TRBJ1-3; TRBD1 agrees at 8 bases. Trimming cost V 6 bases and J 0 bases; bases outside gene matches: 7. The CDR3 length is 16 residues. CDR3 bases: TGTGCCAGCAGAAGACAGGGGTCCCCCTCTGGAAACACCATATATTTT. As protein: CASRRQGSPSGNTIYF.

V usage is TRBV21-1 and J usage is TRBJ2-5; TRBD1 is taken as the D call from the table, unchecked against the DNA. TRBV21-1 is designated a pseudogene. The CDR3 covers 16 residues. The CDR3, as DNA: TGTGCCAGCAGCAACCCCCGGGGACGTCGGCAAGAGACCCAGTACTTC. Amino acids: CASSNPRGRRQETQYF.

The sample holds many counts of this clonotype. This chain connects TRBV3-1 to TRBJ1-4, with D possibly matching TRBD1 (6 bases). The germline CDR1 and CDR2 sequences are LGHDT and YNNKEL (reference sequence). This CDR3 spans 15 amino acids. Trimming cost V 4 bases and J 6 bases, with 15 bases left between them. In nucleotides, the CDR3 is TGTGCCAGCAGCCCAATCGGGACACGCTATGAAAAACTGTTTTTT. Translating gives CASSPIGTRYEKLFF.

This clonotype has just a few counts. The CDR3 DNA is TGTGCCAGCAGCCGGGACAGGGCGGCGAATGAGCAGTTCTTC. It translates to CASSRDRAANEQFF. The chain links TRBV6-1 to TRBJ2-1; 9 nucleotides agree with TRBD1. CDR3 length: 14 residues. Trimming cost V 6 bases and J 7 bases; bases outside gene matches: 7. Germline V gene lookup returns CDR1 MNHNS and CDR2 SASEGT.

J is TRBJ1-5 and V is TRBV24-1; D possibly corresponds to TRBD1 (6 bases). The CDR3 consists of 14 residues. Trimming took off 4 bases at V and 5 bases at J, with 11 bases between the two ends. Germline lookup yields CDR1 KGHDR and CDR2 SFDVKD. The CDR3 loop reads CATSDLDSYQPQHF. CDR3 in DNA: TGTGCCACCAGTGACCTGGACAGCTATCAGCCCCAGCATTTT.

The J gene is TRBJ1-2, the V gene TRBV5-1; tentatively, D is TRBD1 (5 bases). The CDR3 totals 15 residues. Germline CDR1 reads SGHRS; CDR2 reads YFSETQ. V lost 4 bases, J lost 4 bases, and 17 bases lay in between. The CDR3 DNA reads TGCGCCAGCAGCCCGGGCGGGGGGGACCTCTATGGCTACACCTTC. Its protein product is CASSPGGGDLYGYTF.

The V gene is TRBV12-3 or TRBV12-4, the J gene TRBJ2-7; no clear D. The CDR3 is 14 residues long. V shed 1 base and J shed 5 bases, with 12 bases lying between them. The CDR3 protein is CASSLGGSRHEQYF. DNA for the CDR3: TGTGCCAGCAGTTTAGGCGGCAGTAGGCACGAGCAGTACTTC.

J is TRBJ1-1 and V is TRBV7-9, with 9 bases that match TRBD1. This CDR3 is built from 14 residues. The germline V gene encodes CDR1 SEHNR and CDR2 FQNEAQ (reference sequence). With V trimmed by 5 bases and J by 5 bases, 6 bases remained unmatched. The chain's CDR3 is CASSTGGLETEAFF. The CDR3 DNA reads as TGTGCCAGCAGCACAGGGGGCTTGGAAACTGAAGCTTTCTTT.

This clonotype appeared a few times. The CDR3 DNA reads as TGTGCCAGCAGCTTGGGAACAGCCGAACTCTATGGCTACACCTTC. This codes for CASSLGTAELYGYTF. The chain combines TRBV5-6 with TRBJ1-2, with unresolved D. This CDR3 contains 15 residues. With 0 bases removed from V and 4 bases from J, the gap between germline ends came to 13 bases. Germline assignment: CDR1 SGHDT and CDR2 YYEEEE.

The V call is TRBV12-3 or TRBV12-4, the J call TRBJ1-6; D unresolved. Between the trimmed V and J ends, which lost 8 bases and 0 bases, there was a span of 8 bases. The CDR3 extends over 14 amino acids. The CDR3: CASLDGSYNSPLHF. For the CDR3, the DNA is TGTGCCAGCTTGGACGGCTCCTATAATTCACCCCTCCACTTT.

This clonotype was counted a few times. In DNA form, the CDR3 reads TGCGCCAGCAGTGAATCGGGACAGGGGCTGACGGACGAGCAGTACTTC. This codes for CASSESGQGLTDEQYF. The gene calls are TRBV10-1 and TRBJ2-7, with 10 bases lining up with TRBD1. Germline CDR1 and CDR2: WNHNN and SYGVQD (reference sequence). Germline trimming cut 3 bases from V and 5 bases from J; bases unmatched to any gene: 10. CDR3 length equals 16 residues.

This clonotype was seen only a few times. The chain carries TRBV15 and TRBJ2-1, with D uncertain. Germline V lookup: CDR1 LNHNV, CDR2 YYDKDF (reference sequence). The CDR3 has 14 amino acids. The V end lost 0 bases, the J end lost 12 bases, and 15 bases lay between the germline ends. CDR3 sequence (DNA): TGTGCCACCAGCAGAGATTCGGGCCCGGTCAGGCAGTTCTTC. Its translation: CATSRDSGPVRQFF.

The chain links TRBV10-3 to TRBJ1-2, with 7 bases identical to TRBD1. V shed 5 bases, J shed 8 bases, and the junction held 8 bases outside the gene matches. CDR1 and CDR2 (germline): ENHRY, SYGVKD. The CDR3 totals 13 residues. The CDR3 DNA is TGTGCCATCAGTCGAGACAGGGAAATGGGCTACACCTTC. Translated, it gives CAISRDREMGYTF.

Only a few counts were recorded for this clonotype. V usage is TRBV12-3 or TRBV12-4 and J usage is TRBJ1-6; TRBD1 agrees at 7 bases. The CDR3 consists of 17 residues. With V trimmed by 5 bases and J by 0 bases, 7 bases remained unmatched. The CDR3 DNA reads TGTGCCAGCAGTCGGGACAGCCTTGGCTCCTATAATTCACCCCTCCACTTT. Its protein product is CASSRDSLGSYNSPLHF.

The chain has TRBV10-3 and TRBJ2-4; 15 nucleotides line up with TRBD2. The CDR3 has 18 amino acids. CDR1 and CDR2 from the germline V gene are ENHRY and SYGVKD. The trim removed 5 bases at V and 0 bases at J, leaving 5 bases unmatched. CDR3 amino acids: CAISSGLAGGVAKNIQYF. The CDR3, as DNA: TGTGCCATCAGTTCGGGACTAGCGGGGGGCGTAGCCAAAAACATTCAGTACTTC.

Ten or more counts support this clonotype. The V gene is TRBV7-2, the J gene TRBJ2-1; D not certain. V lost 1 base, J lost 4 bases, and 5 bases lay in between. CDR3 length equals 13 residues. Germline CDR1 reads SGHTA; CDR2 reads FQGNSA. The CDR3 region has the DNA TGTGCCAGCAGCTTAGACCCTTACAATGAGCAGTTCTTC. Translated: CASSLDPYNEQFF.

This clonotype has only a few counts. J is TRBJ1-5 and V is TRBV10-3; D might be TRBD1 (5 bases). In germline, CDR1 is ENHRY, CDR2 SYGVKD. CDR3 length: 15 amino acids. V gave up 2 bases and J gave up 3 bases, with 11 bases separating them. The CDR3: CAISEGDRNNQPQHF. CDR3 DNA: TGTGCCATCAGTGAGGGAGACAGAAACAATCAGCCCCAGCATTTT.

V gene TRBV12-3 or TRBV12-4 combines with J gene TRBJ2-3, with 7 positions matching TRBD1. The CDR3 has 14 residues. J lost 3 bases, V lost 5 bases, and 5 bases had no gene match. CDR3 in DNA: TGTGCCAGCAGTGACAGGGTAGGGACAGATACGCAGTATTTT. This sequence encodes CASSDRVGTDTQYF.

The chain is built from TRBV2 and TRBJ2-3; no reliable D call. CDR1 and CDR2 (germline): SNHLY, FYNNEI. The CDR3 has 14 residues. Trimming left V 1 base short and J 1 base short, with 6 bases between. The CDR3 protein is CASSEGVRTDTQYF. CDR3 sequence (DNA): TGTGCCAGCAGTGAAGGCGTGCGCACAGATACGCAGTATTTT.

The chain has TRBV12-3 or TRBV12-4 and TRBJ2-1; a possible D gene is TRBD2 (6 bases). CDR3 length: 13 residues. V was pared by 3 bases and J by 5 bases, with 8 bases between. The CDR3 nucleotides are TGTGCCAGCAGTTTGAGGACTAACAATGAGCAGTTCTTC. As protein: CASSLRTNNEQFF.

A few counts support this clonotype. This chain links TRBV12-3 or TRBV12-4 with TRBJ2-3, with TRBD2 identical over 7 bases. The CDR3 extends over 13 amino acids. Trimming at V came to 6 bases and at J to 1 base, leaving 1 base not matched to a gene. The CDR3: CASSTSGTDTQYF. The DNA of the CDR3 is TGTGCCAGCAGCACTAGCGGCACAGATACGCAGTATTTT.

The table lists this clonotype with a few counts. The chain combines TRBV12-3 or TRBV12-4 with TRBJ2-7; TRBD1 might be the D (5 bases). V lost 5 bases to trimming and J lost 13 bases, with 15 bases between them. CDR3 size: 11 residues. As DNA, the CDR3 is TGTGCCAGCAGTACTGACAGCCAACACTACTTC. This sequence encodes CASSTDSQHYF.

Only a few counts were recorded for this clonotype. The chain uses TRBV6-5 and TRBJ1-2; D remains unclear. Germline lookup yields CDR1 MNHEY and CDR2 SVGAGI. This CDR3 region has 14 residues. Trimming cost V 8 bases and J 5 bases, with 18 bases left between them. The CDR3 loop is CASSLKGFGYGYTF. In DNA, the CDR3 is TGTGCCAGCTCCCTGAAAGGGTTTGGGTATGGCTACACCTTC.